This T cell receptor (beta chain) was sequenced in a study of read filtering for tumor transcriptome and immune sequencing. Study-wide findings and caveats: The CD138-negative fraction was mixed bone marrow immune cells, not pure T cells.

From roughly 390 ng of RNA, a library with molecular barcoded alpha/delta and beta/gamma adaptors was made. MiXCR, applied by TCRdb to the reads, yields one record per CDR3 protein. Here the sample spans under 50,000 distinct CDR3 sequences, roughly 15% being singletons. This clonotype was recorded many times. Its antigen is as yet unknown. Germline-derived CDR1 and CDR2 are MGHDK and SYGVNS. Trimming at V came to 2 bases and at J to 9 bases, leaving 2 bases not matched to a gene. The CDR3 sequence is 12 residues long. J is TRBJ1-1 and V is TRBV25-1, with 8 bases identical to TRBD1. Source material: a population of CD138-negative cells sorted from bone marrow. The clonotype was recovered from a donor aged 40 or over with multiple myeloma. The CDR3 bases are TGTGCCAGCAGTGAAAGGACAGGGAAAGCTTTCTTT. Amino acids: CASSERTGKAFF.